Reported below is one T cell receptor beta chain. Its antigen is unidentified. The data were obtained in a study of T cell responses to AZD1222 COVID-19 vaccine. In the study overall: Recipients boosted at about 4 weeks or about 12 weeks are pooled. Overall study results and limits: It should be noted that donors were predominantly white British and more often female, and clonal diversity was possibly underestimated. Vaccine-associated CD4 TCRs ranged over spike, dominating at 160-218 and 743-854. Compared with day 0, the breadth and depth of the Spike-specific TCR repertoire rose significantly after two doses of AZD1222.

The data were produced by immunoSEQ multiplex PCR, yet TCRdb's version contains in-frame clones alone and is incomplete. This sample has some 120,000 clones, with roughly 93% found just once. Germline V gene lookup returns CDR1 SGHNT and CDR2 YYREEE (reference sequence). V dropped 3 bases and J dropped 4; count of bases not matched to a gene: 4. This CDR3 comprises 16 residues. The chain carries TRBV5-4 and TRBJ2-1; 13 positions agree with TRBD2. The TCR comes from an adult in good health. Sequencing used peripheral blood, obtained on day 0 of AZD1222 vaccination. The CDR3 DNA sequence: TGTGCCAGCAGCTCGAGGACTAGCGGGGGTTACAATGAGCAGTTCTTC. Protein: CASSSRTSGGYNEQFF.